This TCR beta chain appears in the sequencing data of a study of vaccination effects on CD4 cells after COVID-19. Across the whole study: Two convalescent patients each provided a sample, at 16 days and at one week before vaccination.

On this clone itself: As yet, its antigen is unknown.

Study-wide results and caveats: There were few convalescent patients in the study and no early post-infection timepoints. Infection-derived and vaccine-derived clones contracted markedly late after vaccination.

Before sequencing, viral peptide pools were used by the ViraFEST assay to expand antigen-specific CD4+ T cells. Upon completion of more than 9 days in culture, CD4+ T cells were isolated. This individual tested PCR-positive for SARS-CoV-2 infection between March and December 2020. Two million PBMC per well received 10 IU/ml IL-2 and roughly 10 ug/ml peptides in culture. Germline CDR1 LNHDA, CDR2 SQIVND (reference sequence). V dropped 7 bases and J dropped 7 bases, with 10 bases sitting between them. CDR3 length: 12 amino acids. Libraries were prepared by immunoSEQ multiplex PCR; TCRdb keeps only in-frame clonotypes and omits some of them. The table records roughly 35,000 clones, about three quarters of them present only once.

The chain has TRBV19 and TRBJ1-4, with D maybe TRBD1 (6 bases). This clonotype originated in a human donor who had a prior SARS-CoV-2 infection. The sequences come from CD4+ T cells from PBMCs cultured with HCoV-NL63 spike peptides, collected before COVID-19 vaccination. CDR3 region: CASKGGGEKLFF. The CDR3 nucleotides read TGTGCCAGTAAAGGGGGTGGTGAAAAACTGTTTTTT.